Sequencing of this T cell receptor (beta chain) was carried out in a study of shared clonotypes between healthy human individuals. Study-wide points: When naive CD4 clonotypes were compared across a few donors, 5% to 5.5% were shared. Rarefaction revealed incomplete sorted-subset sequencing despite large depth. Clonotypes shared by all four sorted-subset donors had higher generation probabilities than non-shared clonotypes.

TCRdb's copy holds only in-frame clones and misses some; the assay was immunoSEQ multiplex PCR. The top ten clones hold approximately 0.41% of a sample with about 2.5 million clones, around 90% of them seen once. The germline V and J ends were trimmed by 4 bases and 6 bases, with 13 bases remaining between them. The CDR3 length is 14 residues. The germline V gene encodes CDR1 SGHRS and CDR2 YFSETQ. The count of this clone is one. Its specificity is not known. The TCR sequence derives from a man aged 18 to 29 in good health. Some clones in this sample may be carry-over from other donors' samples. Specimen: naive CD4+ T cells from PBMCs. The subset denotes: CD45RA+ positively selected. The chain combines TRBV5-1 with TRBJ2-2, with D perhaps TRBD1 (5 bases). The CDR3 nucleotides read TGCGCCAGCAGCGCAGACAGTAGGGCCGGGGAGCTGTTTTTT. Translating it yields CASSADSRAGELFF.